These 9 T cell receptor beta chains were all obtained from the same sample, sequenced in a study of a mutant IDH1 vaccine in newly diagnosed glioma. Noted time point: baseline, week 1 (first vaccination visit). The sample's treatment: pre-vaccination baseline after standard-of-care therapy. The repertoire was sequenced with immunoSEQ multiplex PCR; TCRdb's copy has only in-frame clones and lacks some. The sample yields about 32,000 clones, around 80% seen once. Specimen: PBMCs, collected from a glioma patient treated with radiotherapy, temozolomide or both. The receptors come from a man aged 25 to 40 with glioma.

The V gene is TRBV29-1, the J gene TRBJ2-6, with TRBD1 identical over 9 bases. The CDR3 is 19 residues long. Germline V lookup: CDR1 SQVTM, CDR2 ANQGSEA. V lost 6 bases and J lost 7; bases outside the gene matches: 22. The CDR3 DNA reads TGCAGCGTGTCAACACTGGGACAGGGACCTTGGTCGGGTGCCAACGTCCTGACTTTC. Its translation: CSVSTLGQGPWSGANVLTF.

The chain carries TRBV11-1 and TRBJ1-2; TRBD1 is a possible D gene (6 bases). The V end was cut by 5 bases, the J end by 0 bases, with 13 bases between. CDR1 and CDR2 from the germline V gene are SGHAT and FQDESV (reference sequence). CDR3 length: 15 amino acids. The CDR3 spells CASSPLGGTNYGYTF. In nucleotides, the CDR3 is TGTGCCAGCAGCCCCCTAGGGGGGACTAACTATGGCTACACCTTC. Using reference TRBV11-1 and TRBJ1-2 for the parts outside the CDR3, the full variable domain is EAEVAQSPRYKITEKSQAVAFWCDPISGHATLYWYRQILGQGPELLVQFQDESVVDDSQLPKDRFSAERLKGVDSTLKIQPAELGDSAMYLCASSPLGGTNYGYTFGSGTRLTVV.

The chain carries TRBV7-3 and TRBJ1-1, with 7 nucleotides matching TRBD1. The CDR3 has 17 residues. CDR1 and CDR2 from the germline V gene are SGHTA and FQGTGA. The V and J ends lost 5 bases and 4 bases, in that order; junction bases with no gene match: 16. CDR3 DNA: TGTGCCAGCAGCCCGGCACCCACAGGGGTGGCTGGCACTGAAGCTTTCTTT. As protein: CASSPAPTGVAGTEAFF.

This chain joins TRBV5-5 and TRBJ2-7; perhaps TRBD1 as D (6 bases). This CDR3 contains 17 residues. Trimming shortened V by 0 bases and J by 4 bases, and 20 bases separated the two germline ends. From germline, CDR1 is SGHKS and CDR2 YYEKEE (reference sequence). The DNA of the CDR3 is TGTGCCAGCAGCTTGGCCAGGTTACAGGGAAGGGTATACGAGCAGTACTTC. Protein: CASSLARLQGRVYEQYF.

This clone has more than one count but fewer than ten. The chain combines TRBV27 with TRBJ2-2; 11 bases are a match to TRBD2. The germline CDR1 and CDR2 sequences are MNHEY and SMNVEV (reference sequence). The CDR3 loop spans 16 amino acids. V gave up 6 bases and J gave up 0 bases; unmatched junction bases: 3. The CDR3 loop is CASSLLAGANTGELFF. The DNA for the CDR3 is TGTGCCAGCAGCTTACTAGCGGGGGCGAACACCGGGGAGCTGTTTTTT.

The chain joins TRBV27 to TRBJ2-2, with 13 nucleotides matching TRBD2. The CDR3 extends over 16 amino acids. V dropped 5 bases and J dropped 6; count of bases not matched to a gene: 6. Germline assignment: CDR1 MNHEY and CDR2 SMNVEV (reference sequence). As DNA, the CDR3 is TGTGCCAGCAGTCCACTAGCGGGAGGGCGATCCGGGGAGCTGTTTTTT. Protein: CASSPLAGGRSGELFF.

This clone was observed a single time. The rearrangement links TRBV10-3 to TRBJ1-4, with 7 nucleotides matching TRBD1. V shed 4 bases, J shed 8 bases, and the junction held 10 bases outside the gene matches. CDR1 ENHRY and CDR2 SYGVKD come from the germline V gene. There are 15 residues in the CDR3. For the CDR3, the DNA is TGTGCCATCAGTGGGGACAGTCGTCAGGAGGAAAAACTGTTTTTT. Translating gives CAISGDSRQEEKLFF.

The chain employs TRBV30 and TRBJ2-7; D gene ambiguous. The CDR3 consists of 11 residues. Per the germline V gene, CDR1 is GTSNPN and CDR2 is SVGIG (reference sequence). Trimming took off 4 bases at V and 0 bases at J, with 4 bases between the two ends. The CDR3 sequence: CAWMRSYEQYF. In DNA, the CDR3 is TGTGCCTGGATGCGCTCCTACGAGCAGTACTTC.

The gene calls are TRBV5-1 and TRBJ1-5; 7 bases map to TRBD1. The V segment lost 1 base and the J segment 6 bases; nucleotides outside the gene matches: 7. The CDR3 covers 15 residues. The germline V gene has CDR1 SGHRS and CDR2 YFSETQ. The DNA of the CDR3 is TGCGCCAGCAGCTTGCTAGGGGGCTCAGGTCAGCCCCAGCATTTT. It translates to CASSLLGGSGQPQHF.